Listed below are T cell receptor beta chains from one sample, sequenced in a study of PD-L1 blockade in urothelial cancer. Using immunoSEQ multiplex PCR, the repertoire was profiled, and TCRdb retains in-frame clones only, with some absent. The table has about 45,000 clones, 88% seen once; the top ten hold roughly 3.9%. The sample in question was PBMCs, obtained around atezolizumab (anti-PD-L1) treatment. The origin of the receptors is an elderly man with urothelial cancer. Each CDR3 is given with its conserved first and last residue. A D gene is named only where the DNA matches it firmly. Where a row states a size, it is once, few, many or the class of an expanded clone; other rows omit it.

D | J | size | V | DNA | CDR3
TRBD2 | TRBJ2-7 | - | TRBV11-2 | TGTGCCAGCAGCCGGCGCCTAGCGGGAGGAAGCTCCTACGAGCAGTACTTC | CASSRRLAGGSSYEQYF
- | TRBJ2-1 | - | TRBV27 | TGTGCCAGCAGTCAAAGGGGTCCGGACAATGAGCAGTTCTTC | CASSQRGPDNEQFF
TRBD1 | TRBJ2-7 | - | TRBV11-2 | TGTGCCAGCAGCTGGGGATCGGGACAGGGGGAGTACGAGCAGTACTTC | CASSWGSGQGEYEQYF
- | TRBJ2-2 | - | TRBV12-5 | TGTGCTAGTGGTTTAGCGGGACAGAACACCGGGGAGCTGTTTTTT | CASGLAGQNTGELFF
- | TRBJ2-1 | - | TRBV19 | TGTGCCAGTAGTACAAGGACTACCTTCTACAATGAGCAGTTCTTC | CASSTRTTFYNEQFF
- | TRBJ1-1 | - | TRBV29-1 | TGCAGCGTTGAAACCGGGGTTCGTGAAGCTTTCTTT | CSVETGVREAFF
- | TRBJ2-1 | - | TRBV5-1 | TGCGCCAGCTCTCTGGCCAGCGGTTCTAGCTCCTACAATGAGCAGTTCTTC | CASSLASGSSSYNEQFF
- | TRBJ2-2 | - | TRBV9 | TGTGCCAGCAGCGTAGGTGGGAGTAACGGGGAGCTGTTTTTT | CASSVGGSNGELFF
TRBD1 | TRBJ1-5 | - | TRBV19 | TGTGCCAGTAGTATAGATCTTGGGACAGGGTACGGCAATCAGCCCCAGCATTTT | CASSIDLGTGYGNQPQHF
TRBD1 | TRBJ1-2 | - | TRBV5-1 | TGCGCCAGCAGCCCAGGGGACAGGGAGACTGGCTACACCTTC | CASSPGDRETGYTF
TRBD2 | TRBJ2-1 | few | TRBV10-1 | TGCGCCAGCTCTTCTATCCTAGCGGGAGGGCCGGATGAGCAGTTCTTC | CASSSILAGGPDEQFF